This T cell receptor (beta chain) was obtained from a study of T cell responses to AZD1222 COVID-19 vaccine. Turning to the study itself: Second-dose schedules of about 4 or about 12 weeks were combined. The study's findings and limits: Among AZD1222 vaccinees, only 5 to 7 were seropositive at baseline. Researchers report vaccine-associated CD4 TCRs spanning spike, with dominance at 160-218 and 743-854.

As regards this clone: Its antigen is undetermined.

Using immunoSEQ multiplex PCR, the repertoire was profiled, and TCRdb retains in-frame clones only, with some absent. The sample carries around 100,000 clones, 88% recorded once. V lost 6 bases, J lost 4 bases, and 7 bases stayed unmatched. Germline-derived CDR1 and CDR2 are MNHEY and SVGAGI. The CDR3 sequence is 14 residues long. This receptor was taken from an adult in good health. The specimen comprised peripheral blood, sampled on day 0 of AZD1222 vaccination. The V and J genes are TRBV6-5 and TRBJ1-2; 8 nucleotides line up with TRBD1. This chain's CDR3 is CASSLDREGYGYTF. CDR3 DNA sequence: TGTGCCAGCAGCTTGGACAGGGAAGGCTATGGCTACACCTTC.